This T cell receptor beta chain was sequenced during a study of post-analysis software for immune sequencing data. Study observations and caveats: Significantly decreased normalized Chao1 diversity was recorded for multiple sclerosis patients relative to controls.

Unique molecular identifiers had been added to the TCR beta cDNA libraries. Each batch of 1 to 10 million T cells produced 500,000 to 600,000 cDNA molecules. TCRdb itself ran the PCR reads through MiXCR, one entry per CDR3 protein. The sample consists of hundreds of thousands of distinct CDR3 sequences, about 40% of them appearing once. This clonotype was counted a few times. The target antigen is unknown. The receptor comes from a girl between 10 and 17 years old with multiple sclerosis. The specimen sequenced was blood.

The CDR3 reads CASSEVKGGYTGELFF. The CDR3 nucleotides read TGTGCCAGCAGTGAAGTCAAGGGGGGCTACACCGGGGAGCTGTTTTTT. This sequence joins TRBV25-1 and TRBJ2-2, with D possibly called TRBD1 or TRBD2 (6 bases each). Germline lookup yields CDR1 MGHDK and CDR2 SYGVNS. The CDR3 has 16 amino acids. The V gene lost 2 bases and the J gene lost 3 bases, with 13 bases spanning the gap.